This T cell receptor beta chain originates from a study of T cells in Graves' hyperthyroidism and ophthalmopathy. Ophthalmopathy patients showed a Clinical Activity Score of at least 3, NOSPECS grade of at least 4 and duration under 3 months. Approximately 10 ml of fresh peripheral blood supplied the PBMCs. This CDR3 comprises 13 residues. Trimming took 2 bases from V and 5 from J, leaving 10 bases between them. Germline V lookup: CDR1 SGDLS, CDR2 YYNGEE. Amplified regions were TCR beta CDR3 sequences from RNA transcripts. With the HTBI primer set, the TCR CDR3 went through a first round of RT-PCR. Via MiXCR, TCRdb re-called the multiplex PCR reads, giving one row per CDR3 protein. Of 450,000 to 650,000 distinct CDR3 sequences listed, under 20% are singletons. With regard to this clonotype: Antigen: not known.

Study outcomes and limitations: Researchers found most expanded thyroid clonotypes above 0.001 in blood as well. Progression to ophthalmopathy was predicted a median of roughly seven months early.

Source material: blood. This TCR came from a woman in her late teens or twenties with Graves' ophthalmopathy. The rearrangement uses TRBV9 and TRBJ2-5; no clear D. CDR3 nucleotide sequence: TGTGCCAGCAGCGTCCCCCCCGAGGAGACCCAGTACTTC. Encoded protein: CASSVPPEETQYF.